This TCR beta chain was observed in a study of blood T cell repertoires in COVID-19 (TCRdb year 2020). With regard to the full study: Samples from collaborators originated in the United States, Italy and Spain and spanned both the acute and convalescent phases of COVID-19. The prospective study material was composed of cDNA or gDNA derived from T cells, B-cell-depleted T cells, or PBMCs. The sample metadata nearly always contained a de-identified subject ID, COVID-19 status, age in years and sex. Samples came from the ongoing ImmuneRACE study (first 160 participants) plus 1,254 subjects from 6 global collaborators. The repertoires were released in a freely available public database intended as a resource for research on the immune response to SARS-CoV-2. Deeply sampled blood TCRbeta repertoires from subjects exposed to, actively infected with, or recovered from COVID-19 were included in the dataset. HLA class I and class II types, where available, came from metadata supplied by the sample provider rather than from assay-based typing. The research as a whole found: Clinical and demographic metadata were provided uncurated, with the amount varying by source and participant.

Enrolling through a virtual design, the prospective study's participants ranged in age from about 18 to 100 years and lived across about two dozen United States geographic areas. In the prospective study, cohorts were assigned on the basis of participant-reported clinical history obtained from a screening survey and a study questionnaire. Exposed participants had been in contact, within 2 weeks of entering the study, with a person who had a PCR-confirmed or clinician-diagnosed case of COVID-19. In the prospective study, whole blood, serum and a nasopharyngeal or oropharyngeal swab were collected from each participant by mobile phlebotomists. Over a roughly 2-month period, participants in the prospective study had the option of providing additional blood draws and questionnaires. Before DNA extraction, blood samples from the prospective study were shipped at room temperature or frozen. Compared with germline, V lacks 3 bases and J lacks 6 bases; bases without a gene match: 9. Counted from cysteine to phenylalanine, this CDR3 has 15 amino acids. Only the CDR3 part of the read is kept: 45 bases, read in frame from the first base. According to the germline V gene (reference sequence), CDR1 reads DFQATT and CDR2 reads SNEGSKA.

With regard to this clone: Its antigen is not yet known. No per-base quality is available; no much larger clone lies one base away.

The immunoSEQ Assay, a bias-controlled multiplex PCR, was used to amplify TCRbeta CDR3 regions from genomic DNA. From the authors' description of their analysis: The number of nucleated cells in each sample was estimated from the amplification of reference gene primers within the assay. Sequence reads were collapsed and filtered to measure the absolute abundance of every unique TCRbeta CDR3 rearrangement. Productive Simpson clonality was computed per sample as the square root of Simpson's diversity index over productive rearrangements. In its TCRdb copy, this immuneACCESS table keeps in-frame sequences only and misses some clones. Where compared with another copy, unresolved V genes explain less than half of these, and the others have no known cause. V, J and clone size derive from that table, while D and trimming were established from the DNA sequence. In this sample the table shows about 150,000 clones, about 85% of which occur a single time. Roughly 4% of the sample is in the top ten clones.

Sequenced input: PBMCs or T cells enriched from blood (not recorded which). The receptor comes from a woman aged 40 to 50 who had been exposed to COVID-19. Recombination joined TRBV20-1 with TRBJ2-2; the junction holds 8 bases that match TRBD2. The CDR3 amino acid sequence is: CSASTISGDSGELFF. At the DNA level, the sequence is TGCAGTGCTAGTACAATTAGCGGGGATTCCGGGGAGCTGTTTTTT.